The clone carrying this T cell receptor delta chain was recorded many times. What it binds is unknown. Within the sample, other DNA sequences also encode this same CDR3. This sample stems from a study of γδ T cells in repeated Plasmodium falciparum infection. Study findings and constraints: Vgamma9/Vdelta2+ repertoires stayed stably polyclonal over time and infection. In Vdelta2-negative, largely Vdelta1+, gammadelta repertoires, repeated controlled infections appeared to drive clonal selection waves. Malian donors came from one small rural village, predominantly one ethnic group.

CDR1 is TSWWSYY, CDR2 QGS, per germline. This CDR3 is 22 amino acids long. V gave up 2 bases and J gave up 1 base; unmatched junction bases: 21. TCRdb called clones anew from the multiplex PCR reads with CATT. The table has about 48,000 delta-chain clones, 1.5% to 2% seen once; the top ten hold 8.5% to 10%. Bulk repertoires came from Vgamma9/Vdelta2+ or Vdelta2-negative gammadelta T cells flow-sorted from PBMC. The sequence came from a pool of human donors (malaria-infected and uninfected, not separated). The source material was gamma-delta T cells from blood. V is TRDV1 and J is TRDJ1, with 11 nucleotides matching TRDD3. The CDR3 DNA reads TGTGCTCTTGGGGAAGGAGTGTGGTGCTGGGGGATACCGGGATGCACCACCGATAAACTCATCTTT. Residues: CALGEGVWCWGIPGCTTDKLIF.